This T cell receptor beta chain was identified in a study of blood T cell repertoires in COVID-19. Patients from Seattle were sampled longitudinally, starting during active infection. CDR3 length: 13 residues. Per the study methods: Estimated nucleated cell counts came from reference gene primer amplification. Method: immunoSEQ multiplex PCR; TCRdb's copy keeps in-frame clones and lacks some. V, J and clone size reflect that table, while D and trimming were determined from the DNA. Found here are 200,000 to 250,000 clones, around 84% of them singletons; the top ten hold roughly a tenth. The receptor was isolated from a woman aged 80 or over with COVID-19, enrolled during active disease. Sequenced material: peripheral blood. The rearrangement joins TRBV1 to TRBJ1-6; TRBD1, the table's D call, was not compared with the DNA. TRBV1 is described as a pseudogene. The CDR3 nucleotides are TGCACCAGCAGCCGACAGGGCGCGGTGACCCTCCACTTT. It specifies CTSSRQGAVTLHF.